Each of the 8 T cell receptor beta chains below was sequenced from the same sample in a study of blood T cell repertoires in COVID-19. Here immunoSEQ multiplex PCR was the method, and the copy in TCRdb shows in-frame clones only, minus some. The sample lists 200,000 or so clones, around nine tenths occurring once. Input material: PBMCs or T cells enriched from blood (not recorded which). These receptors all stem from a man aged 30 to 39 who had recovered from COVID-19.

The V call is TRBV7-9, the J call TRBJ2-7; the D gene is possibly TRBD2 (5 bases). Germline lookup yields CDR1 SEHNR and CDR2 FQNEAQ (reference sequence). This CDR3 is 16 amino acids long. The V end lost 5 bases, the J end lost 0 bases, and 17 bases lay between the germline ends. This CDR3 is CASSAQLGGSSYEQYF. Written as DNA, the CDR3 is TGTGCCAGCAGCGCCCAGTTAGGAGGCAGCTCCTACGAGCAGTACTTC.

V usage is TRBV18 and J usage is TRBJ2-7; tentatively, D is TRBD1 (6 bases). Germline V lookup: CDR1 KGHSH, CDR2 LQKENI. V was cut by 2 bases and J by 3 bases, with 8 bases left in between. This CDR3 is 13 amino acids long. The CDR3 DNA reads TGTGCCAGCTCACCAGCGGACAGCTACGAGCAGTACTTC. Residues: CASSPADSYEQYF.

Comment on this clone: Additional DNA sequences in this sample encode the identical CDR3. V usage is TRBV10-3 and J usage is TRBJ2-7, with a tentative D call TRBD1 (5 bases). Germline V gene data show CDR1 as ENHRY and CDR2 as SYGVKD. The CDR3 runs 13 residues. The V and J ends lost 6 bases and 4 bases respectively, with 13 bases between them. DNA for the CDR3: TGTGCCATCAGCGGAACAGGAACGTACGAGCAGTACTTC. It translates to CAISGTGTYEQYF.

This clone was recorded a few times. V usage is TRBV7-9 and J usage is TRBJ1-6; TRBD1 might be the D (5 bases). The CDR3 has 17 amino acids. Germline V gene sequence: CDR1 SEHNR, CDR2 FQNEAQ (reference sequence). Between the trimmed V and J ends, which lost 9 bases and 0 bases, there was a span of 18 bases. The CDR3 sequence is CASTAGDGSSYNSPLHF. CDR3 DNA sequence: TGTGCCAGTACGGCGGGGGATGGGAGCTCCTATAATTCACCCCTCCACTTT.

The V and J genes are TRBV6-5 and TRBJ1-1; TRBD1 is a possible D gene (6 bases). There are 12 residues in the CDR3. Germline V gene sequence: CDR1 MNHEY, CDR2 SVGAGI. The V end lost 7 bases, the J end lost 6 bases, and 12 bases lay between the germline ends. In DNA, the CDR3 is TGTGCCAGCACCGTCCAGGGGCCTGAAGCTTTCTTT. Its protein product is CASTVQGPEAFF.

This rearrangement joins TRBV7-2 to TRBJ1-4; 7 bases are a match to TRBD1. Germline values: CDR1 SGHTA, CDR2 FQGNSA. The CDR3 has 12 residues. Losses at the gene ends were 2 bases for V and 12 bases for J; bases not matched to a gene: 3. CDR3 in DNA: TGTGCCAGCAGCTTAAGTACAGGGGAACTGTTTTTT. Its translation is CASSLSTGELFF.

This clone was detected once. This chain uses TRBV2 with TRBJ2-3; D unclear. Trimming cost V 2 bases and J 4 bases, with 7 bases left between them. The CDR3 sequence is 13 residues long. Germline V gene lookup returns CDR1 SNHLY and CDR2 FYNNEI. The CDR3 DNA is TGTGCCAGCAGTGAATCGTTTTCAGATACGCAGTATTTT. Translated, it gives CASSESFSDTQYF.

The chain employs TRBV5-1 and TRBJ1-2; TRBD1 agrees at 7 bases. Germline V gene sequence: CDR1 SGHRS, CDR2 YFSETQ. This CDR3 region has 14 residues. With 4 bases clipped from V and 10 bases from J, the junction kept 13 bases outside the gene matches. The CDR3 bases are TGCGCCAGCAGCCCGACAGGGTCCAGCGTCGACTACACCTTC. Protein product: CASSPTGSSVDYTF.